Sequencing of this T cell receptor beta chain was carried out in a study of T cells after yellow fever vaccination. The CDR3 has 13 amino acids. Trimming stripped 10 bases from V and 2 bases from J, with 15 bases between. Per germline, CDR1 MNHEY and CDR2 SVGAGI. In this sample, this clonotype turned up a few times. Its antigen remains unknown. The study's findings and limits: Weaker, the secondary response had a peak occurring faster, on day 5 versus 15.

It was through 5'RACE template switching that TCR cDNA was made, with a universal primer site and UMIs added. TCRdb used MiXCR to reprocess the 5' RACE reads, holding one entry per CDR3 protein. Of hundreds of thousands of distinct CDR3 sequences in the sample, 15% to 20% were seen once. The source of this sequence is a man aged 18 to 35 who received the YFV17D yellow fever vaccine. This specimen consisted of PBMCs, obtained before the yellow fever booster vaccination. The chain has TRBV6-5 and TRBJ2-7; TRBD2 is a possible D gene (7 bases). This chain's CDR3 is CATTEGGAYEQYF. The CDR3, as DNA: TGTGCCACCACGGAGGGGGGGGCCTACGAGCAGTACTTC.